Shown below are 14 T cell receptor beta chains from a single sample sequenced in a study of blood T cell repertoires in COVID-19. TCRdb keeps only in-frame clones here, not all; method: immunoSEQ multiplex PCR. The data show roughly 300,000 clones, with about 90% seen just once and under 1.3% held by the top ten. The sequenced sample consisted of PBMCs or T cells enriched from blood (not recorded which). These receptors originate from a woman in her twenties or thirties who had recovered from COVID-19.

This clone was observed once. The chain is built from TRBV28 and TRBJ2-4; D possibly corresponds to TRBD2 (6 bases). Trimming left V 5 bases short and J 8 bases short, with 19 bases between. Germline values: CDR1 MDHEN, CDR2 SYDVKM. The CDR3 totals 15 residues. CDR3 nucleotide sequence: TGTGCCAGCAGTCTGCCATGGGACGGGGGAGACATTCAGTACTTC. Translated: CASSLPWDGGDIQYF.

The rearrangement joins TRBV9 to TRBJ2-2, with TRBD1 matching 7 bases. This CDR3 is 15 amino acids long. The germline V gene has CDR1 SGDLS and CDR2 YYNGEE. V shed 0 bases and J 4 bases; nucleotides not matched to a gene: 3. For the CDR3, the DNA is TGTGCCAGCAGCGTAGGTCACAGGGGCACCGGGGAGCTGTTTTTT. Translated, it gives CASSVGHRGTGELFF.

The chain uses TRBV3-1 (or the pseudogene TRBV3-2) and TRBJ2-3, with D tentatively TRBD2 (6 bases). V dropped 4 bases and J dropped 0 bases, with 20 bases sitting between them. Looked up from germline, CDR1 is LGHDT and CDR2 is YNNKEL (reference sequence). The CDR3 is 18 residues long. The CDR3 sequence is CASSPAAGWRGSTDTQYF. The CDR3, as DNA: TGTGCCAGCAGCCCCGCCGCCGGGTGGCGGGGAAGCACAGATACGCAGTATTTT.

CDR3 sequence (DNA): TGTGCCTCCCAGGGGGTGAATTCTGGAAACACCATATATTTT. It specifies CASQGVNSGNTIYF. V is TRBV2 and J is TRBJ1-3; TRBD1 aligns across 7 bases. There are 14 residues in the CDR3. V lost 11 bases to trimming and J lost 1 base; unmatched junction nucleotides: 8. From germline, CDR1 is SNHLY and CDR2 FYNNEI.

The V and J genes are TRBV27 and TRBJ2-7, with D uncertain. The CDR3 is made up of 14 amino acids. V was clipped by 6 bases and J by 4 bases, with 16 bases between them. The germline gives CDR1 MNHEY, CDR2 SMNVEV (reference sequence). The CDR3 loop is CASSPGLVAYEQYF. The DNA of the CDR3 is TGTGCCAGCAGCCCGGGTCTCGTCGCGTACGAGCAGTACTTC.

The chain employs TRBV5-5 and TRBJ2-5; weak D call: TRBD1 (5 bases). The CDR3 loop spans 16 amino acids. Germline V gene data show CDR1 as SGHKS and CDR2 as YYEKEE (reference sequence). V lost 4 bases and J 0 bases, leaving 16 bases between the germline ends. The CDR3 reads CASSPDLLGHQETQYF. As DNA, the CDR3 is TGTGCCAGCAGCCCGGACCTTTTGGGGCACCAAGAGACCCAGTACTTC.

The rearrangement links TRBV19 to TRBJ2-6, with D possibly being TRBD2 (5 bases). V shed 3 bases and J shed 0 bases, with 6 bases lying between them. CDR3 length: 15 residues. From germline, CDR1 is LNHDA and CDR2 SQIVND (reference sequence). The DNA for the CDR3 is TGTGCCAGTAGTATGGAGGACTCTGGGGCCAACGTCCTGACTTTC. Translating it yields CASSMEDSGANVLTF. The full variable domain, in which reference TRBV19 and TRBJ2-6 provide the parts outside the CDR3, is DGGITQSPKYLFRKEGQNVTLSCEQNLNHDAMYWYRQDPGQGLRLIYYSQIVNDFQKGDIAEGYSVSREKKESFPLTVTSAQKNPTAFYLCASSMEDSGANVLTFGAGSRLTVL.

V is TRBV5-6 and J is TRBJ1-3; a weak D match, TRBD1 (6 bases). V shed 0 bases and J shed 0 bases, with 13 bases lying between them. This CDR3 comprises 17 residues. In germline, CDR1 is SGHDT, CDR2 YYEEEE. As DNA, the CDR3 is TGTGCCAGCAGCTTGGAGGGACACAAAGGCTCTGGAAACACCATATATTTT. This sequence encodes CASSLEGHKGSGNTIYF.

With respect to this clone: This sample includes further DNA sequences coding for the same CDR3. The CDR3 nucleotides are TGCGCCAGCAGCTTGGTGACGGGGTCCGCCGGGGAGCTGTTTTTT. It codes for CASSLVTGSAGELFF. V usage is TRBV5-1 and J usage is TRBJ2-2, with D tentatively TRBD2 (5 bases). Trimming took 0 bases from V and 6 from J, leaving 12 bases between them. Germline V lookup: CDR1 SGHRS, CDR2 YFSETQ. The CDR3 spans 15 residues.

The chain uses TRBV11-3 and TRBJ2-7; maybe TRBD2 (5 bases). Looked up from germline, CDR1 is SGHNT and CDR2 is YENEEA. The CDR3 runs 13 residues. Trimming took 5 bases from V and 7 from J, leaving 15 bases between them. The CDR3 nucleotides are TGTGCCAGCAGCCAGACTCGGACGGGGGAGCAGTACTTC. Translating gives CASSQTRTGEQYF.

The rearrangement uses TRBV6-5 and TRBJ2-1; D call uncertain. CDR3 length: 12 amino acids. The germline V and J ends were trimmed by 4 bases and 6 bases, with 7 bases remaining between them. From germline, CDR1 is MNHEY and CDR2 SVGAGI. CDR3 residues: CASSSDTNEQFF. DNA for the CDR3: TGTGCCAGCAGTTCCGACACCAATGAGCAGTTCTTC.

This clone was found a few times. The J gene is TRBJ1-1, the V gene TRBV5-6; possibly TRBD1 for D (5 bases). CDR1 is SGHDT, CDR2 YYEEEE, per germline. The CDR3 covers 17 residues. Trimming took off 0 bases at V and 6 bases at J, with 21 bases between the two ends. In DNA form, the CDR3 reads TGTGCCAGCAGCTTGGCCGCCAGGGACCCCTCGGGAGCTGAAGCTTTCTTT. Translated, it gives CASSLAARDPSGAEAFF.

The chain carries TRBV5-5 and TRBJ1-1, with D unclear. Germline V gene sequence: CDR1 SGHKS, CDR2 YYEKEE (reference sequence). The CDR3 has 14 amino acids. V lost 5 bases and J lost 1, with 12 bases in between. The CDR3 is CASRYRPGNTEAFF. The CDR3 DNA reads as TGTGCCAGCAGATATAGGCCGGGGAACACTGAAGCTTTCTTT.

The V gene is TRBV29-1, the J gene TRBJ2-7, with TRBD1 matching over 8 bases. Germline lookup yields CDR1 SQVTM and CDR2 ANQGSEA. The CDR3 runs to 13 residues. V gave up 7 bases and J gave up 5 bases; unmatched junction bases: 10. The CDR3 protein is CSASGQGSDEQYF. The CDR3, as DNA: TGCAGCGCCTCAGGACAGGGTTCCGACGAGCAGTACTTC.